Following are 30 T cell receptor beta chains from one sample sequenced in a study of tumor and adjacent non-tumor tissue in lung cancer. The library came from three nested PCR rounds adapted from ARM-PCR protocols. Each CDR3 protein gets one entry after TCRdb re-called the multiplex PCR reads with MiXCR. The table lists approximately 150,000 distinct CDR3 sequences, around 66% of them singletons. RNA was extracted from bulk tissue without any cell sorting. The sequencing sample was made of lung tumor tissue. The origin of the receptors is a man aged 60 to 69 with small cell lung cancer.

On this clonotype: The junction does not match germline at one end; this may be a read error. The V and J genes are TRBV11-2 and TRBJ2-3; D is possibly TRBD2 (7 bases). The CDR3 contains 16 residues. The V gene's germline CDR1 is SGHAT and CDR2 FQNNGV. CDR3 amino acids: CASNSTLGGGTDTQYF. CDR3 DNA sequence: TGTGCCAGCAACTCAACTCTAGGGGGGGGAACAGATACACAGTATTTT.

As to this clonotype: This may be a read error: a much more frequent sequence differs by one nucleotide. In nucleotides, the CDR3 is TGTGCCAGCAGTGAGCTAGCTGCTGGGTCCAACGTCCTGACTTTC. Its protein product is CASSELAAGSNVLTF. This chain links TRBV6-1 with TRBJ2-6; tentative D call: TRBD2 (5 bases). The CDR3 sequence is 15 residues long. Germline CDR1 MNHNS, CDR2 SASEGT.

About this clonotype: The CDR3 carries no conserved terminal phenylalanine or tryptophan, so it likely arises from a read error. The V gene is TRBV14, the J gene TRBJ1-1; D is undetermined. V was shortened by 1 base and J by 4 bases, with 10 bases between the two germline ends. The CDR3 extends over 14 amino acids. CDR1 is SGHDN and CDR2 is FVKESK in the germline V gene. The CDR3 coding sequence is TGTGCCAGCAGCCAAGTTTCGCGTATCACTGAAGCTTTCGTT. This translates into CASSQVSRITEAFV.

On this clonotype: At one end, the junction sequence differs from germline, possibly due to a read error. As DNA, the CDR3 is TGTACCAGCAGTGACAGCTACAATGAGCGGTTCTTC. Protein product: CTSSDSYNERFF. J is TRBJ2-1 and V is TRBV11-3; TRBD1 might be the D (5 bases). There are 12 residues in the CDR3. Germline V CDR1 and CDR2: SGHNT, YENEEA.

Comments on this clonotype: A read error may account for a junction end that differs from germline. The chain has TRBV11-2 and TRBJ2-3; a weak D match, TRBD2 (5 bases). The CDR3 has 14 amino acids. Germline values: CDR1 SGHAT, CDR2 FQNNGV. The CDR3 sequence is CTSSLVGGSDTQYF. In DNA, the CDR3 is TGTACCAGCAGTTTAGTTGGAGGTTCAGATACGCAATATTTT.

This clonotype was seen ten or more times. This chain uses TRBV4-2 with TRBJ1-1; weak D call: TRBD1 (6 bases). The CDR3 covers 15 residues. Trimming took off 3 bases at V and 1 base at J, with 12 bases between the two ends. Germline values: CDR1 LGHNA, CDR2 YNFKEQ. CDR3 sequence: CASSQAQGSNTEAFF. The DNA for the CDR3 is TGTGCCAGCAGCCAGGCACAGGGTTCGAACACTGAAGCTTTCTTT.

This clonotype has just a few counts. This rearrangement joins TRBV6-1 to TRBJ2-4; 12 bases match TRBD2. V shed 2 bases and J 12 bases; nucleotides not matched to a gene: 5. CDR1 MNHNS and CDR2 SASEGT come from the germline V gene. The CDR3 has 14 residues. The CDR3 DNA is TGTGCCAGCAGTGAAACGGGACTAGCGGGCACTCAGTACTTC. It encodes CASSETGLAGTQYF.

This clonotype has only one observation. A read error is possible here, since a much larger clone lies one base away. The chain carries TRBV20-1 and TRBJ1-1; maybe TRBD1 (5 bases). Germline CDR1 and CDR2: DFQATT and SNEGSKA (reference sequence). This CDR3 contains 14 residues. CDR3 loop: CSARGGRAETEASF. As DNA, the CDR3 is TGCAGTGCTAGAGGGGGACGCGCGGAGACTGAAGCTTCCTTT.

Of note for this clonotype: A read error may produce the germline difference seen at one junction end. V usage is TRBV6-6 and J usage is TRBJ2-5, with 7 bases aligning to TRBD2. The CDR3 spans 15 residues. Per the germline V gene, CDR1 is MNHNY and CDR2 is SVGAGI (reference sequence). CDR3 in amino acids: CATSGTGGREGTQYF. The CDR3 nucleotides read TGTGCCACCAGTGGAACTGGCGGGAGAGAAGGGACCCAGTACTTC.

Comments on this clonotype: One end of the junction does not line up with germline, which may come from a read error. The chain uses TRBV10-1 and TRBJ2-1; no clear D gene. From germline, CDR1 is WNHNN and CDR2 SYGVQD (reference sequence). This CDR3 has 16 amino acids. In DNA, the CDR3 is TGCACCAGCAGTGAAACCGTTCACCTGGGGTACAATGAGCAGTTCTTC. It is translated as CTSSETVHLGYNEQFF.

This clonotype came up many times. V is TRBV6-1 and J is TRBJ2-3, with 9 bases matching TRBD2. The CDR3 runs 15 residues. Germline V CDR1 and CDR2: MNHNS, SASEGT. V lost 8 bases, J lost 3 bases, and 9 bases stayed unmatched. The CDR3 nucleotides are TGTGCCAGCTCATCACCGGGACTAGCAACAGATACGCAGTATTTT. Amino acid sequence: CASSSPGLATDTQYF.

In this sample, this clonotype turned up a few times. One end of the junction is discordant with germline, which a read error may explain. The rearrangement links TRBV11-3 to TRBJ1-1, with D maybe TRBD1 (6 bases). The CDR3 runs to 13 residues. Germline CDR1 is SGHNT and CDR2 is YENEEA. This CDR3 is CVSSLEGGTGAFF. CDR3 bases: TGTGTCAGCAGCTTAGAGGGGGGGACTGGAGCTTTCTTT. The variable domain in full, with the rest retrieved from reference TRBV11-3 and TRBJ1-1, is EAGVVQSPRYKIIEKKQPVAFWCNPISGHNTLYWYLQNLGQGPELLIRYENEEAVDDSQLPKDRFSAERLKGVDSTLKIQPAELGDSAVYLCVSSLEGGTGAFFGQGTRLTVV.

The chain recombines TRBV28 with TRBJ2-2, with 11 positions matching TRBD2. After removal of 8 bases from V and 3 bases from J, the junction contained 8 bases not matched to a gene. CDR1 MDHEN and CDR2 SYDVKM come from the germline V gene. CDR3 length: 16 residues. CDR3 protein: CASSTLAGGYTGELFF. The CDR3 nucleotides read TGTGCCAGCTCAACCCTAGCGGGAGGATACACCGGGGAGCTGTTTTTT.

V gene TRBV5-6 combines with J gene TRBJ2-3; the D gene is possibly TRBD2 (5 bases). Germline-derived CDR1 and CDR2 are SGHDT and YYEEEE. Trimming shortened V by 7 bases and J by 5 bases, and 14 bases separated the two germline ends. This CDR3 has 13 amino acids. CDR3 sequence: CASSVREIDTQYF. The CDR3 nucleotides read TGTGCCAGCTCTGTGAGGGAGATAGATACGCAGTATTTT.

This clonotype was seen a handful of times. The chain employs TRBV12-3 or TRBV12-4 and TRBJ2-1, with a possible D match to TRBD1 (6 bases). Trimming took 6 bases from V and 9 from J, leaving 18 bases between them. CDR3 size: 14 residues. The CDR3 region has the DNA TGTGCCAGCAGGGCTGAGGCAGGGGCCATTGAGCAGTTCTTC. Encoded protein: CASRAEAGAIEQFF.

In regard to this clonotype: A read error may produce the germline difference seen at one junction end. V usage is TRBV5-5 and J usage is TRBJ2-2, with TRBD1 matching over 7 bases. Germline V gene sequence: CDR1 SGHKS, CDR2 YYEKEE (reference sequence). CDR3 length equals 15 residues. This chain's CDR3 is CASRSGQANTWELFF. The CDR3 DNA is TGTGCCAGCAGGTCAGGACAGGCGAACACCTGGGAGCTGTTTTTT.

On this clonotype itself: This could be a read error, since a much larger clone is one nucleotide away. The chain joins TRBV10-3 to TRBJ2-4; 8 nucleotides align to TRBD1. Looked up from germline, CDR1 is ENHRY and CDR2 is SYGVKD. This CDR3 has 16 amino acids. CDR3 loop: CAFSESKAGGFDIQYF. CDR3 DNA: TGTGCCTTCAGTGAGTCGAAGGCAGGGGGCTTTGACATTCAGTACTTC.

CDR3 nucleotides: TGCAGCGTTGGCAACGCGAACACCGGGGAGCTGTTTTTT. Translation: CSVGNANTGELFF. The chain links TRBV29-1 to TRBJ2-2; the D is unclear. The germline gives CDR1 SQVTM, CDR2 ANQGSEA. Trimming left V 4 bases short and J 0 bases short, with 6 bases between. This CDR3 comprises 13 residues.

As regards this clonotype: Possible read error: a much larger clone is one base away. Because the CDR3's place on the DNA is in doubt, the DNA is left out and the CDR3 is given as listed by TCRdb. The chain links TRBV20-1 to TRBJ2-7; the D call TRBD2 from the table was never checked on the DNA. A total of 12 residues make up the CDR3, ends included. CDR1 is DFQATT, CDR2 SNEGSKA, per germline (reference sequence). This CDR3 is CSPRDVAGGIHF.

This clonotype has more than one count but fewer than ten. The chain couples TRBV19 to TRBJ1-5, with D tentatively TRBD1 (5 bases). The CDR3 covers 11 residues. CDR1 and CDR2 from the germline V gene are LNHDA and SQIVND (reference sequence). Trimming stripped 10 bases from V and 5 bases from J, with 9 bases between. CDR3 DNA: TGTGCCACTGGGGCCCATCAGCCCCAGCATTTT. This encodes CATGAHQPQHF.

In this sample, this clonotype turned up once. Compared with germline, one end of the junction differs, possibly owing to a read error. This chain connects TRBV5-1 to TRBJ2-1; no reliable D call. The CDR3 covers 15 residues. Per germline, CDR1 SGHRS and CDR2 YFSETQ. CDR3 coding DNA: TGCGCCAGCAGCTTGGAGGCGGAAGAAGGGAATGATCAGTTCTTC. Its translation: CASSLEAEEGNDQFF.

The table lists this clonotype with many counts. The gene calls are TRBV4-1 and TRBJ2-7; the match to TRBD1 covers 10 bases. From germline, CDR1 is MGHRA and CDR2 YSYEKL. V was pared by 1 base and J by 1 base, with 1 base of the junction left unmatched. The CDR3 contains 15 residues. The CDR3 loop reads CASSQGTGGSYEQYF. The CDR3 nucleotides read TGCGCCAGCAGCCAAGGGACAGGGGGGTCCTACGAGCAGTACTTC.

Concerning this clonotype itself: Because it lacks the conserved phenylalanine or tryptophan at the end, this CDR3 is likely a read error. Because the CDR3's place on the DNA is in doubt, the DNA is left out and the CDR3 is given as listed by TCRdb. This sequence joins TRBV6-5 and TRBJ1-1; TRBD1 reflects the table's D call only, with no check against the DNA. Germline assignment: CDR1 MNHEY and CDR2 SVGAGI. From its first to its last residue, the CDR3 has 12 amino acids. This CDR3 reads CASSRGVTEDFL.

This clonotype was detected only a few times. J is TRBJ2-2 and V is TRBV28, with D possibly TRBD1 on 6 matching bases. Germline CDR1 reads MDHEN; CDR2 reads SYDVKM. Trimming removed 4 bases at V and 7 bases at J, with 16 bases between. This CDR3 is built from 15 residues. The CDR3 here is CASSSVGGGSGELFF. In DNA form, the CDR3 reads TGTGCCAGCAGTTCGGTTGGGGGCGGAAGCGGGGAGCTGTTTTTT. The full variable domain, completed using reference TRBV28 and TRBJ2-2, is DVKVTQSSRYLVKRTGEKVFLECVQDMDHENMFWYRQDPGLGLRLIYFSYDVKMKEKGDIPEGYSVSREKKERFSLILESASTNQTSMYLCASSSVGGGSGELFFGEGSRLTVL.

This chain connects TRBV28 to TRBJ2-3; TRBD2 matches at 8 bases. The CDR3 has 15 amino acids. Germline CDR1 and CDR2: MDHEN and SYDVKM. The V segment lost 7 bases and the J segment 2 bases; nucleotides outside the gene matches: 8. The CDR3 DNA follows: TGTGCCAGCACCCTAAGCGGGAGACCCACAGATACGCAGTATTTT. It encodes CASTLSGRPTDTQYF.

By proportion, this clonotype is medium-sized (0.01 to 0.1%). The chain carries TRBV14 and TRBJ2-1; TRBD1 or TRBD2 may be the D gene (5 bases each). Germline loops: CDR1 SGHDN, CDR2 FVKESK. The CDR3 length is 15 residues. The V and J ends lost 0 bases and 1 base respectively, with 7 bases between them. Written as DNA, the CDR3 is TGTGCCAGCAGCCAAGAGGGGACGTCCTACAATGAGCAGTTCTTC. Protein product: CASSQEGTSYNEQFF. Drawing the rest from reference TRBV14 and TRBJ2-1, the complete variable domain is EAGVTQFPSHSVIEKGQTVTLRCDPISGHDNLYWYRRVMGKEIKFLLHFVKESKQDESGMPNNRFLAERTGGTYSTLKVQPAELEDSGVYFCASSQEGTSYNEQFFGPGTRLTVL.

Regarding this clonotype: Here the CDR3 omits its conserved ending phenylalanine or tryptophan, so a read error is the likely source. In DNA form, the CDR3 reads TGTGCCAGCAGCTTTCCTAGCGCCGGCACAGATACGCAGTATCTT. Encoded protein: CASSFPSAGTDTQYL. The V and J genes are TRBV5-5 and TRBJ2-3; D might be TRBD2 (6 bases). V lost 2 bases, J lost 1 base, and 11 bases lay in between. Germline V gene data show CDR1 as SGHKS and CDR2 as YYEKEE (reference sequence). This CDR3 has 15 amino acids.

This clonotype has a single count. The chain is built from TRBV11-3 and TRBJ2-7, with D uncertain. CDR3 size: 15 residues. The V gene's germline CDR1 is SGHNT and CDR2 YENEEA. CDR3 in DNA: TGTGCCAGCAGCTTAGATGCAGTCGTCTCCTACGTGCAGTACGTC. Its translation: CASSLDAVVSYVQYV.

Concerning this clonotype: A clone one base away is much larger, so this may be a read error. Since no conserved phenylalanine or tryptophan closes the CDR3, a read error is the likely cause. The chain carries TRBV28 and TRBJ2-4; 10 positions match TRBD2. Germline V gene sequence: CDR1 MDHEN, CDR2 SYDVKM. After removal of 6 bases from V and 2 bases from J, the junction contained 4 bases not matched to a gene. The CDR3 is 15 residues long. This CDR3 is CASSPSGSTKNIQYL. The CDR3 DNA sequence: TGTGCCAGCAGCCCTAGCGGGAGTACCAAAAACATTCAGTACCTC.

This clonotype was found once. The chain links TRBV20-1 to TRBJ2-3; TRBD2 matches 7 bases. The germline V gene has CDR1 DFQATT and CDR2 SNEGSKA (reference sequence). The CDR3 loop spans 14 amino acids. V dropped 4 bases and J dropped 3; count of bases not matched to a gene: 7. CDR3 DNA sequence: TGCAGTGCTACTATAGCGGGCTTTACAGATACGCAGTATTTT. Amino acid sequence: CSATIAGFTDTQYF.